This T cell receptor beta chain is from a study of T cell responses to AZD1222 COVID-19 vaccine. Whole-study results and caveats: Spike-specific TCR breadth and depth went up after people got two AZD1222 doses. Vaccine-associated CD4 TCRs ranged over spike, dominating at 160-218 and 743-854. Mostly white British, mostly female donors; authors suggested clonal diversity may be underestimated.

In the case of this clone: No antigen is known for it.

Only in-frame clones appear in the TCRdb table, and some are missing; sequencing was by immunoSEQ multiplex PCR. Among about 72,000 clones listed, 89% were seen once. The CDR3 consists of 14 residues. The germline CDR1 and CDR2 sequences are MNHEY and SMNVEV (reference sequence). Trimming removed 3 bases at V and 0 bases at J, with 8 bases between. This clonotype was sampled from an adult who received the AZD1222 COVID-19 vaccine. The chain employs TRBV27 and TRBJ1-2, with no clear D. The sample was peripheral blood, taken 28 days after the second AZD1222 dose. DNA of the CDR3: TGTGCCAGCAGTTTTAGTTCGGCTAACTATGGCTACACCTTC. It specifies CASSFSSANYGYTF.